The 28 T cell receptor beta chains below were found in one sample sequenced in a study of CD8 T cells in ankylosing spondylitis. Study results and caveats: A TCR beta motif of eight or nine highly homologous variants seemed to mark ankylosing spondylitis blood.

Antigens of these TCRs are unknown. TCRdb processed the 5' RACE reads anew with MiXCR; each CDR3 protein has one entry. The sample records more than 650,000 distinct CDR3 sequences, about 11% being singletons. The sequenced material came from blood, either unsorted or a sorted T cell fraction (not recorded which). These receptors all come from a male donor with ankylosing spondylitis.

This clonotype occurred a few times. The chain uses TRBV28 and TRBJ2-1; 11 bases fit TRBD2. V shed 11 bases, J shed 3 bases, and the junction held 9 bases outside the gene matches. CDR1 and CDR2 from the germline V gene are MDHEN and SYDVKM. This CDR3 contains 15 residues. The CDR3 DNA follows: TGTGCCGCCGCGGCGGGACTAGCGGACTACAATGAGCAGTTCTTC. Residues: CAAAAGLADYNEQFF.

V gene TRBV3-1 combines with J gene TRBJ2-1, with D maybe TRBD1 (5 bases). The CDR3 is 15 residues long. V lost 4 bases and J lost 2, with 12 bases in between. Germline V gives CDR1 LGHDT, CDR2 YNNKEL (reference sequence). The CDR3 is CASSPRRQTYNEQFF. In nucleotides, the CDR3 is TGTGCCAGCAGCCCCCGGAGACAGACCTACAATGAGCAGTTCTTC.

There are many counts of this clonotype. The V call is TRBV20-1, the J call TRBJ2-3; 8 bases line up with TRBD2. The CDR3 spans 16 residues. The V segment lost 5 bases and the J segment 4 bases; nucleotides outside the gene matches: 14. Germline assignment: CDR1 DFQATT and CDR2 SNEGSKA (reference sequence). CDR3 region: CSAWPSGLLIPDTQYF. In DNA, the CDR3 is TGCAGTGCTTGGCCTAGCGGGCTACTAATCCCAGATACGCAGTATTTT.

The rearrangement uses TRBV12-3 or TRBV12-4 and TRBJ1-3; no clear D gene. There are 13 residues in the CDR3. V was clipped by 1 base and J by 4 bases, with 5 bases between them. The CDR3 is CASSLELGNTIYF. DNA of the CDR3: TGTGCCAGCAGTTTAGAACTGGGAAACACCATATATTTT.

The chain uses TRBV5-1 and TRBJ2-2, with 7 bases lining up with TRBD2. Per germline, CDR1 SGHRS and CDR2 YFSETQ. V shed 4 bases, J shed 7 bases, and the junction held 10 bases outside the gene matches. The CDR3 has 15 residues. The CDR3 sequence: CASSPGPAGHGELFF. CDR3 bases: TGCGCCAGCAGCCCCGGTCCAGCGGGGCACGGGGAGCTGTTTTTT.

The chain recombines TRBV4-1 with TRBJ2-3; 7 nucleotides match TRBD1. The CDR3 runs 16 residues. The germline V gene has CDR1 MGHRA and CDR2 YSYEKL. The V segment lost 4 bases and the J segment 2 bases; nucleotides outside the gene matches: 9. Here the CDR3 DNA reads TGCGCCAGCAGCCTCCGGACAGGTCCATTCACAGATACGCAGTATTTT. This gives the protein CASSLRTGPFTDTQYF.

The CDR3 DNA sequence: TGCAGTGCTCCCCCCGGCCTAAGTGCGAACTATGGCTACACCTTC. Protein: CSAPPGLSANYGYTF. The rearrangement joins TRBV20-1 to TRBJ1-2, with D hard to call. CDR3 length: 15 residues. CDR1 is DFQATT, CDR2 SNEGSKA, per germline (reference sequence). V was clipped by 5 bases and J by 2 bases, with 18 bases between them.

V usage is TRBV5-1 and J usage is TRBJ1-1; no clear D. The CDR3 extends over 13 amino acids. Trimming cost V 4 bases and J 7 bases, with 14 bases left between them. CDR1 is SGHRS, CDR2 YFSETQ, per germline. The CDR3 coding sequence is TGCGCCAGCAGCCTAGACGGGCCGAGTGAAGCTTTCTTT. Translated, it gives CASSLDGPSEAFF.

The chain couples TRBV6-2 or TRBV6-3 to TRBJ1-1; D is possibly TRBD1 (5 bases). CDR1 and CDR2 from the germline V gene are MNHEY and SVGEGT. The CDR3 has 14 amino acids. Deletions cut 6 bases from V and 3 bases from J, with 14 bases between. The CDR3 DNA is TGTGCCAGCAGAAAGATGGGGGGGGACACTGAAGCTTTCTTT. The encoded protein is CASRKMGGDTEAFF.

This clonotype was seen more than once but under ten times. This chain uses TRBV4-3 with TRBJ2-7; possibly TRBD1 for D (6 bases). Deletions cut 2 bases from V and 1 base from J, with 15 bases between. The CDR3 has 16 amino acids. The germline gives CDR1 LGHNA, CDR2 YSLEER. The CDR3 sequence: CASSQNRVGLSYEQYF. The CDR3 nucleotides are TGCGCCAGCAGCCAAAACAGGGTAGGGCTATCCTACGAGCAGTACTTC.

This clonotype appeared a few times. The CDR3 spells CASGEGFTDTQYF. The CDR3 DNA sequence: TGTGCCAGCGGGGAGGGCTTCACAGATACGCAGTATTTT. The chain employs TRBV28 and TRBJ2-3; TRBD2 agrees at 7 bases. The germline V gene has CDR1 MDHEN and CDR2 SYDVKM. The V gene end was trimmed by 8 bases and the J gene end by 2 bases; junction bases not matched to a gene: 4. This CDR3 is 13 amino acids long. Using reference TRBV28 and TRBJ2-3 for the parts outside the CDR3, the full variable domain is DVKVTQSSRYLVKRTGEKVFLECVQDMDHENMFWYRQDPGLGLRLIYFSYDVKMKEKGDIPEGYSVSREKKERFSLILESASTNQTSMYLCASGEGFTDTQYFGPGTRLTVL.

This clonotype was counted only a few times. The rearrangement links TRBV20-1 to TRBJ2-1, with 7 bases matching TRBD2. Germline V gives CDR1 DFQATT, CDR2 SNEGSKA (reference sequence). The CDR3 covers 18 residues. With V trimmed by 1 base and J by 0 bases, 12 bases remained unmatched. The CDR3 reads CSARAGLAVLFSYNEQFF. In nucleotides, the CDR3 is TGCAGTGCTAGAGCAGGGCTAGCGGTCCTATTCTCCTACAATGAGCAGTTCTTC.

Ten or more counts support this clonotype. CDR3 sequence: CSAREVGASSYEQYF. DNA for the CDR3: TGCAGTGCTAGAGAGGTTGGGGCCTCCTCCTACGAGCAGTACTTC. This chain links TRBV20-1 with TRBJ2-7; maybe TRBD1 (5 bases). V was clipped by 0 bases and J by 0 bases, with 12 bases between them. This CDR3 comprises 15 residues. CDR1 and CDR2 (germline): DFQATT, SNEGSKA (reference sequence).

This clonotype was detected a few times. This chain links TRBV5-1 with TRBJ1-4, with TRBD1 as a possible D gene (5 bases). Germline assignment: CDR1 SGHRS and CDR2 YFSETQ. The CDR3 covers 15 residues. The V end lost 3 bases, the J end lost 7 bases, and 16 bases lay between the germline ends. CDR3 protein: CASSWRDGSSEKLFF. In DNA form, the CDR3 reads TGCGCCAGCAGCTGGAGGGACGGCAGTAGTGAAAAACTGTTTTTT.

The chain combines TRBV29-1 with TRBJ2-5; D possibly uses TRBD1 or TRBD2 (6 bases each). Germline V lookup: CDR1 SQVTM, CDR2 ANQGSEA. Trimming shortened V by 3 bases and J by 5 bases, and 13 bases separated the two germline ends. This CDR3 is built from 13 residues. CDR3 sequence reads: CSVEGAGRETQYF. DNA of the CDR3: TGCAGCGTTGAGGGGGCGGGGAGGGAGACCCAGTACTTC.

This chain links TRBV5-6 with TRBJ2-7, with TRBD2 matching over 11 bases. This CDR3 is 15 amino acids long. J gave up 3 bases and V 4 bases, and 6 bases lay outside the gene matches. Germline V gene data show CDR1 as SGHDT and CDR2 as YYEEEE. The CDR3 DNA is TGTGCCAGCAGCAGCCCGACTAGCGGGGACTACGAGCAGTACTTC. Amino acids: CASSSPTSGDYEQYF. Full variable domain (outside the CDR3, taken from reference TRBV5-6 and TRBJ2-7): DAGVTQSPTHLIKTRGQQVTLRCSPKSGHDTVSWYQQALGQGPQFIFQYYEEEERQRGNFPDRFSGHQFPNYSSELNVNALLLGDSALYLCASSSPTSGDYEQYFGPGTRLTVT.

This clonotype was counted a few times. This chain links TRBV7-3 with TRBJ2-1; 14 nucleotides agree with TRBD2. The germline gives CDR1 SGHTA, CDR2 FQGTGA. After removal of 4 bases from V and 13 bases from J, the junction contained 3 bases not matched to a gene. The CDR3 is 13 residues long. The CDR3 DNA reads TGTGCCAGCAGCTCGACTAGCGGGGGGGGTCAGTTCTTC. Translated: CASSSTSGGGQFF.

This clonotype was observed a few times. The chain links TRBV5-1 to TRBJ1-1; D is ambiguous. The CDR3 consists of 16 residues. Looked up from germline, CDR1 is SGHRS and CDR2 is YFSETQ. V lost 4 bases to trimming and J lost 0 bases, with 16 bases between them. The DNA of the CDR3 is TGCGCCAGCAGCGTGAGGTTACAGAACATGAACACTGAAGCTTTCTTT. Protein product: CASSVRLQNMNTEAFF.

The sample holds a few counts of this clonotype. CDR3 region: CASSGRQGSSEQFF. The DNA for the CDR3 is TGTGCCAGCAGTGGCAGACAGGGGTCAAGTGAGCAGTTCTTC. The gene calls are TRBV2 and TRBJ2-1, with 8 bases aligning to TRBD1. Trimming at V came to 4 bases and at J to 9 bases, leaving 8 bases not matched to a gene. CDR3 length: 14 residues. The germline V gene has CDR1 SNHLY and CDR2 FYNNEI.

The chain uses TRBV20-1 and TRBJ2-7; D possibly corresponds to TRBD2 (6 bases). CDR3 length: 13 amino acids. Germline-derived CDR1 and CDR2 are DFQATT and SNEGSKA (reference sequence). V was shortened by 5 bases and J by 7 bases, with 18 bases between the two germline ends. CDR3 DNA sequence: TGCAGTGCTCTACGGGGGTCGCAGCAAGAGCAGTACTTC. Amino acid sequence: CSALRGSQQEQYF.

This sequence joins TRBV9 and TRBJ2-5; no clear D gene. This CDR3 is built from 13 residues. Germline V lookup: CDR1 SGDLS, CDR2 YYNGEE. V gave up 4 bases and J gave up 5 bases, with 12 bases separating them. The DNA for the CDR3 is TGTGCCAGCAGCTCGACGCCCTTTGAGACCCAGTACTTC. Its protein product is CASSSTPFETQYF.

The table lists this clonotype with many counts. V usage is TRBV20-1 and J usage is TRBJ2-1; 13 bases map to TRBD2. V was clipped by 7 bases and J by 9 bases; unmatched bases: 6. This CDR3 is built from 13 residues. Germline lookup yields CDR1 DFQATT and CDR2 SNEGSKA (reference sequence). The CDR3 DNA reads TGCAGTGTAACTAGCGGGAGGGTCCCTGAGCAGTTCTTC. Protein sequence: CSVTSGRVPEQFF.

This clonotype was seen repeatedly, ten times or more. The chain links TRBV20-1 to TRBJ2-3; the D is unclear. CDR3 length: 15 amino acids. V lost 5 bases and J lost 2, with 17 bases in between. CDR1 DFQATT and CDR2 SNEGSKA come from the germline V gene (reference sequence). CDR3: CSASSPLQLTDTQYF. CDR3 DNA sequence: TGCAGTGCTTCCAGCCCACTCCAGCTCACAGATACGCAGTATTTT.

This clonotype was seen a few times. The V call is TRBV6-2 or TRBV6-3, the J call TRBJ2-1; the D is unclear. Looked up from germline, CDR1 is MNHEY and CDR2 is SVGEGT. The CDR3 consists of 13 residues. V lost 5 bases to trimming and J lost 1 base, with 6 bases between them. The CDR3 nucleotides are TGTGCCAGCAGTGAGGTATCCTACAATGAGCAGTTCTTC. Translated: CASSEVSYNEQFF.

The chain links TRBV19 to TRBJ2-5; possible D gene TRBD1, 6 bases. The V end was cut by 4 bases, the J end by 3 bases, with 21 bases between. In germline, CDR1 is LNHDA, CDR2 SQIVND (reference sequence). The CDR3 consists of 17 residues. The CDR3 here is CASSKDRRFFREETQYF. CDR3 in DNA: TGTGCCAGTAGTAAGGACAGACGATTCTTCAGAGAAGAGACCCAGTACTTC.

This chain uses TRBV12-3 or TRBV12-4 with TRBJ2-3; 8 positions agree with TRBD1. V lost 7 bases to trimming and J lost 12 bases; unmatched junction nucleotides: 12. The CDR3 has 13 amino acids. The CDR3 is CASTVTGVRNQYF. In nucleotides, the CDR3 is TGTGCCAGCACCGTGACAGGGGTCCGTAATCAGTATTTT.

This clonotype turned up a few times. The V gene is TRBV4-3, the J gene TRBJ2-5; tentative D call: TRBD1 (6 bases). Trimming shortened V by 2 bases and J by 3 bases, and 7 bases separated the two germline ends. Germline assignment: CDR1 LGHNA and CDR2 YSLEER. The CDR3 is 13 amino acids. The CDR3 region is CASSQKGEETQYF. As DNA, the CDR3 is TGCGCCAGCAGCCAAAAGGGGGAAGAGACCCAGTACTTC.

The sample holds a few counts of this clonotype. CDR3 amino acids: CASSPRLAGDEETQYF. CDR3 nucleotides: TGTGCCAGCAGTCCAAGACTAGCGGGAGATGAGGAGACCCAGTACTTC. The chain combines TRBV6-4 with TRBJ2-5; 12 bases are a match to TRBD2. J was trimmed by 5 bases and V by 5 bases; bases with no gene match: 9. The germline CDR1 and CDR2 sequences are MRHNA and SNTAGT. CDR3 length: 16 residues.